This TCR beta chain was identified during a study of regulatory T cells in long-lasting Graves disease (dated by TCRdb to the early 2020s). In terms of the full investigation: Patients with newly diagnosed Graves' disease had been on antithyroid drugs for under 3 months. The study was registered as a clinical trial and conducted in China. A total of around 35 samples were covered by TCR sequencing, comprising about 13 persistent and around 20 newly diagnosed Graves' disease patients. Patients with persistent Graves' disease were compared with patients with newly diagnosed Graves' disease using TCR sequencing and RNA sequencing of peripheral blood.

Remarks on this clonotype: It lacks a known antigen. Nothing much larger sits one base from this clone, and base qualities are not available.

From the cysteine through the phenylalanine, the CDR3 covers 12 amino acids. Only the CDR3 DNA stays, 36 bases, in frame from base 1. V and J are truncated by 2 bases and 5 bases respectively, leaving an intervening sequence of 9 bases. CDR1 and CDR2 are drawn from the germline V gene (reference sequence): DFQATT, SNEGSKA. The intended sense of this specimen's time point label: newly diagnosed GD, antithyroid drugs for less than 3 months. RNA was extracted from PBMCs in TRIzol for both TCR sequencing and RNA sequencing. Graves' disease was diagnosed according to American Thyroid Association guidelines. Patients were recruited from an endocrinology department in Xi'an, China. From each patient, approximately 9.9 milliliters of peripheral blood was collected into an EDTA anticoagulant tube. Ficoll Paque Plus density gradient separation was used to isolate PBMCs, and no additional T cell sorting was done. RNA quality was checked with an Agilent 2100 Bioanalyzer and agarose gel, and concentration with a NanoDrop 2000.

Libraries were built with multiplex PCR. Sequencing was carried out with an Illumina HiSeq 4000. iRepertoire HTBI primers and Arm-PCR amplification of CDR3 regions were used to construct TCR beta libraries. Before sequencing, the PCR products underwent gel purification. As for the authors' bioinformatics: Across samples, 60 to 70 TRBV and 14 TRBJ segments were identified and used for gene usage analysis of CDR3 amino acid clonotypes. COPE and FqMerger were used to merge the filtered high-quality paired reads into contigs. BLAST was used to align contigs to IMGT TRBV, TRBD and TRBJ reference genes, and CDR3 was defined according to IMGT. Any clonotype with a frequency above 0.1% was classified as a highly expanded clone. Shannon entropy was used to measure repertoire diversity, and the Gini coefficient was used to measure V-J evenness. Public clonotypes were defined as clonotypes shared by more than one individual. TCRdb handled the public reads itself, with Q25 trimming in fastp and clone calling in MiXCR, and kept productive beta chains. Rows with one shared CDR3 protein collapse into an entry with the most common genes and DNA. In this record, the V and J calls reflect TCRdb's handling and not the investigators' own analysis. The sample profile shows approximately 470,000 distinct CDR3 sequences; about 16% of them were found once. Of the sample, 12% falls within the top ten clones.

Study-level results and caveats: Persistent disease showed preferential use of TRBV28, TRBJ1-2 and TRBJ2-5, whereas newly diagnosed disease favored TRBV20-1 and TRBJ2-1. Lower TCR Shannon entropy and fewer highly expanded clones were observed in persistent Graves' disease patients than in newly diagnosed patients, which suggested clonal expansion. Sequencing and analysis were restricted to the TCR beta chain. Only peripheral blood was studied, because thyroid tissue, the primary lesion, was inaccessible. Persistent patients shared more public clonotypes among themselves (around 2,800) than newly diagnosed patients did (more than 850). The authors noted that the small sample size was a limitation that may lower accuracy.

The same sample was also studied in work on T cells in Graves' hyperthyroidism and ophthalmopathy. From that second study: A patient counted as having stable Graves' hyperthyroidism if no progression to ophthalmopathy occurred over 18 months of follow-up. Hyperthyroidism patients were aged 18 to 65 years and newly diagnosed, with disease duration of less than 2 months. The study excluded patients with uncontrolled infections, other autoimmune diseases, pregnancy or lactation. Diagnoses were based on clinical symptoms, serum thyroxine and TRAb, thyroid ultrasound and orbital computed tomography. The first round of RT-PCR for the TCR CDR3 was performed with the HTBI primer set and the Qiagen OneStep RT-PCR kit. Most expanded thyroid clonotypes (frequency above 0.001) were also found in blood, which suggests that blood repertoires may mirror thyroid immune responses. Ophthalmopathy was separated from stable hyperthyroidism by a 13 V-J signature model, with just over 85% sensitivity and roughly 81% specificity obtained in cross-validation and 80%/75% obtained in testing. In validation, the model predicted progression to ophthalmopathy with over 65% sensitivity and roughly 72% specificity, a median of 6.5 months before onset. TCR V-J signatures able to tell the groups apart were searched for in a discovery cohort of 90 to 100 patients, of whom roughly 42 had Graves' ophthalmopathy and 57 had stable Graves' hyperthyroidism. Whether ophthalmopathy could be predicted prospectively was tested in an independent validation cohort made up of under 20 hyperthyroidism patients plus 17 patients who later progressed to ophthalmopathy. The 95 to 100 discovery patients were randomly divided into training and test sets at a 7:3 ratio. Thyroid tissue and blood T-cell repertoires from about six Graves' hyperthyroidism patients were also compared in the study. After blood sampling, hyperthyroidism patients were treated with methimazole at a starting dose of 30 mg daily, and ophthalmopathy patients were treated with high-dose intravenous methylprednisolone. A second multiplex PCR round built the libraries, followed by size selection and purification. Libraries were sequenced paired-end with 100 bp reads on an Illumina HiSeq2000. SOAPnuke was used to process the raw data, throwing out any read that contained adapters or uncalled bases, had a mean Phred below 15, or lacked an exact constant-primer or identifier match. High-quality paired reads were merged with COPE v1.2.5, and unique nucleotide sequences were defined as clonotypes. Clonotypes were aligned to IMGT TRBV, TRBD and TRBJ reference segments using MiTCR v1.1. The analysis included only V-J combinations with a frequency above 0.0001, which together covered roughly 99% of the repertoires. The TCS score was defined as F50 (clonal expansion) divided by E x V (chaos), with BLOSUM62-based TCRdist calculated between CDR3 peptides within each V-J. Welch's t-statistics and random forest reduced 500 to 550 V-J features to about 12, which were used in a naive Bayes classifier (R e1071). No statistical method was used to set the sample size in advance, and investigators knew the group allocation. The paper reports TCR Vbeta CDR3 sequencing of approximately 140 peripheral blood samples: around 45 ophthalmopathy, under 80 hyperthyroidism and around 17 progressor patients.

The sequence came from a man aged 35-49 years with Graves disease. Donor details come from another sample of the same person, matched by shared clones. The V and J segments used are TRBV20-1 and TRBJ2-5; possibly the D gene is TRBD2, per 5 matching bases. This specimen was peripheral blood mononuclear cells (PBMCs), taken at new diagnosis, from a patient treated with antithyroid drugs. The CDR3 is CSARSGGETQYF. The DNA sequence is as follows: TGCAGTGCTAGATCTGGCGGGGAGACCCAGTACTTC.